These 25 T cell receptor beta chains originate from one sample sequenced in a study of regulatory T cells in long-lasting Graves disease. Assembly of TCR beta libraries relied on iRepertoire HTBI primers together with Arm-PCR of CDR3 regions. A single record per CDR3 protein comes from TCRdb applying MiXCR to the multiplex PCR reads. The sample has 350,000 to 500,000 distinct CDR3 sequences, 21% seen once. Time point here: persistent/refractory GD, antithyroid drugs over 5 years with positive TRAb. After RNA was extracted from PBMCs, the TCR library was made from it. The specimen comprised peripheral blood mononuclear cells (PBMCs), sampled when the disease was refractory, from a patient treated with antithyroid drugs. All receptors derive from a female donor with Graves disease.

This clonotype was found a few times. The chain links TRBV5-1 to TRBJ2-1; 9 positions agree with TRBD2. Unmatched junction bases numbered 5, after V lost 4 bases and J lost 6 bases. The CDR3 is made up of 14 amino acids. Germline assignment: CDR1 SGHRS and CDR2 YFSETQ. The CDR3 loop is CASSVSGSGNEQFF. DNA of the CDR3: TGCGCCAGCAGCGTTAGCGGGAGCGGCAATGAGCAGTTCTTC. The variable domain in full, with the rest retrieved from reference TRBV5-1 and TRBJ2-1, is KAGVTQTPRYLIKTRGQQVTLSCSPISGHRSVSWYQQTPGQGLQFLFEYFSETQRNKGNFPGRFSGRQFSNSRSEMNVSTLELGDSALYLCASSVSGSGNEQFFGPGTRLTVL.

V and J are TRBV6-2 or TRBV6-3 and TRBJ2-1; TRBD2 matches at 7 bases. Germline V lookup: CDR1 MNHEY, CDR2 SVGEGT. This CDR3 has 17 amino acids. V lost 0 bases and J lost 0; bases outside the gene matches: 5. Here the CDR3 DNA reads TGTGCCAGCAGTTACTCTAGCGGGCCTAGCTCCTACAATGAGCAGTTCTTC. Protein sequence: CASSYSSGPSSYNEQFF.

The CDR3 sequence is CASSYSISYSRSVMNTEAFF. CDR3 in DNA: TGTGCCAGCAGTTACTCGATTTCGTACAGCAGATCGGTCATGAACACTGAAGCTTTCTTT. V is TRBV6-2 or TRBV6-3 and J is TRBJ1-1; D remains ambiguous. Per the germline V gene, CDR1 is MNHEY and CDR2 is SVGEGT. The CDR3 covers 20 residues. V shed 0 bases and J shed 0 bases, with 23 bases lying between them.

This chain links TRBV20-1 with TRBJ2-7; 13 bases are a match to TRBD2. The germline V gene has CDR1 DFQATT and CDR2 SNEGSKA (reference sequence). V lost 1 base and J lost 7; bases outside the gene matches: 7. This CDR3 region has 15 residues. In DNA, the CDR3 is TGCAGTGCTAGAGTCCAGACTAGCGGGAGGCAAGAGCAGTACTTC. Encoded protein: CSARVQTSGRQEQYF.

This clonotype was counted many times. The rearrangement joins TRBV30 to TRBJ2-7; TRBD2 matches at 9 bases. Germline trimming cut 2 bases from V and 0 bases from J; bases unmatched to any gene: 5. The germline V gene has CDR1 GTSNPN and CDR2 SVGIG (reference sequence). This CDR3 is 15 amino acids long. The CDR3 nucleotides read TGTGCCTGGAGTATCAGCGGGAGGAACTCCTACGAGCAGTACTTC. Translated: CAWSISGRNSYEQYF.

In this sample, this clonotype turned up many times. The chain uses TRBV30 and TRBJ2-7; D could derive from TRBD1 or TRBD2 (6 bases each). Trimming removed 7 bases at V and 12 bases at J, with 19 bases between. The CDR3 is 11 residues long. CDR1 is GTSNPN, CDR2 SVGIG, per germline (reference sequence). CDR3 nucleotides: TGTGCCTCGGAATCGTCTACGGGGGCGTACTTC. It codes for CASESSTGAYF.

This clonotype was counted a few times. This chain links TRBV20-1 with TRBJ1-4; D possibly corresponds to TRBD1 (6 bases). Germline V gives CDR1 DFQATT, CDR2 SNEGSKA (reference sequence). The CDR3 runs 13 residues. Deletions cut 6 bases from V and 4 bases from J, with 12 bases between. The CDR3 DNA is TGCAGTGCCTCAGGGGAAGATAATGAAAAACTGTTTTTT. The encoded protein is CSASGEDNEKLFF.

This clonotype has at least ten counts. J is TRBJ1-5 and V is TRBV28, with 9 bases that match TRBD1. The CDR3 is made up of 16 amino acids. The germline V gene encodes CDR1 MDHEN and CDR2 SYDVKM. V gave up 9 bases and J gave up 4 bases; unmatched junction bases: 13. CDR3 nucleotide sequence: TGTGCCAGTTTCAATCCGGGACAGGGACGGAATCAGCCCCAGCATTTT. It is translated as CASFNPGQGRNQPQHF. The whole variable domain, remainder taken from reference TRBV28 and TRBJ1-5, is DVKVTQSSRYLVKRTGEKVFLECVQDMDHENMFWYRQDPGLGLRLIYFSYDVKMKEKGDIPEGYSVSREKKERFSLILESASTNQTSMYLCASFNPGQGRNQPQHFGDGTRLSIL.

The J gene is TRBJ1-3, the V gene TRBV3-1, with D unclear. Trimming pared 0 bases from V and 9 bases from J, leaving 15 bases between. This CDR3 has 15 residues. CDR1 is LGHDT, CDR2 YNNKEL, per germline (reference sequence). The CDR3 sequence is CASSQDGPVYGTIYF. As DNA, the CDR3 is TGTGCCAGCAGCCAAGATGGACCAGTCTATGGCACCATATATTTT.

This clonotype was detected ten times or more. J is TRBJ2-7 and V is TRBV7-2, with no clear D. The CDR3 consists of 15 residues. V shed 5 bases and J shed 3 bases, with 17 bases lying between them. Germline lookup yields CDR1 SGHTA and CDR2 FQGNSA. The CDR3 region has the DNA TGTGCCAGCAGCATAAGGGTTTCCGGCAACTACGAGCAGTACTTC. Amino acids: CASSIRVSGNYEQYF.

About this clonotype itself: Just one base apart from a much larger clone, this may be a read error. The rearrangement joins TRBV12-3 or TRBV12-4 to TRBJ2-3; tentatively, D is TRBD2 (5 bases). This CDR3 has 11 residues. Trimming pared 8 bases from V and 10 bases from J, leaving 13 bases between. CDR3 amino acids: CASGFRDAQYF. Here the CDR3 DNA reads TGTGCCAGCGGATTTCGGGATGCGCAGTATTTT.

This clonotype showed up many times. The V and J genes are TRBV2 and TRBJ1-2; the match to TRBD1 covers 7 bases. The CDR3 loop spans 14 amino acids. CDR1 is SNHLY and CDR2 is FYNNEI in the germline V gene. V trimming: 6 bases; J trimming: 14 bases; junction bases outside the gene matches: 18. This CDR3 is CASSDRTQGPYRTF. Here the CDR3 DNA reads TGTGCCAGCAGCGATCGAACACAGGGGCCGTATAGAACCTTC.

This clonotype showed up just a few times. The J gene is TRBJ2-2, the V gene TRBV14; D gene uncertain. Trimming pared 2 bases from V and 7 bases from J, leaving 5 bases between. The CDR3 contains 12 residues. In germline, CDR1 is SGHDN, CDR2 FVKESK. The CDR3 sequence: CASSQRNGELFF. The CDR3 nucleotides read TGTGCCAGCAGCCAAAGAAACGGGGAGCTGTTTTTT.

This clonotype was counted at least ten times. This chain uses TRBV7-8 with TRBJ2-7; D is ambiguous. V was pared by 5 bases and J by 3 bases, with 14 bases between. The CDR3 totals 14 residues. The V gene's germline CDR1 is SGHVS and CDR2 FQNEAQ. The CDR3 sequence is CASSPTSTIYEQYF. CDR3 nucleotide sequence: TGTGCCAGCAGCCCCACCTCCACTATCTACGAGCAGTACTTC.

Ten or more counts support this clonotype. V usage is TRBV12-3 or TRBV12-4 and J usage is TRBJ2-5, with D perhaps being TRBD1 or TRBD2 (5 bases each). This CDR3 contains 14 residues. Trimming shortened V by 6 bases and J by 2 bases, and 13 bases separated the two germline ends. The CDR3 here is CASSAGAIQETQYF. The CDR3 DNA sequence: TGTGCCAGCAGCGCCGGGGCGATACAAGAGACCCAGTACTTC.

This clonotype was counted many times. The chain carries TRBV9 and TRBJ2-7, with D uncertain. The CDR3 sequence is 14 residues long. V lost 4 bases to trimming and J lost 0 bases, with 11 bases between them. CDR1 and CDR2 from the germline V gene are SGDLS and YYNGEE. The chain's CDR3 is CASSPRLSSYEQYF. The CDR3 DNA follows: TGTGCCAGCAGCCCCAGACTGAGCTCCTACGAGCAGTACTTC. Using reference TRBV9 and TRBJ2-7 for the parts outside the CDR3, the full variable domain is DSGVTQTPKHLITATGQRVTLRCSPRSGDLSVYWYQQSLDQGLQFLIQYYNGEERAKGNILERFSAQQFPDLHSELNLSSLELGDSALYFCASSPRLSSYEQYFGPGTRLTVT.

This clonotype was seen more than once but under ten times. The CDR3 sequence: CASSEVGYTF. CDR3 nucleotides: TGTGCCAGCAGTGAAGTTGGCTACACCTTC. This chain links TRBV6-1 with TRBJ1-2; D ambiguous. Deletions cut 1 base from V and 7 bases from J, with 1 base between. The germline gives CDR1 MNHNS, CDR2 SASEGT. The CDR3 contains 10 residues.

There are a few counts of this clonotype. The CDR3 bases are TGTGCCAGCAGCTCCTCCGGGGGACTAGCGGGGCTGGAGGACGAGCAGTACTTC. Protein sequence: CASSSSGGLAGLEDEQYF. The rearrangement joins TRBV7-9 to TRBJ2-7; 13 bases agree with TRBD2. The CDR3 is 18 amino acids. After removal of 4 bases from V and 5 bases from J, the junction contained 14 bases not matched to a gene. Germline loops: CDR1 SEHNR, CDR2 FQNEAQ (reference sequence).

This clonotype was recorded at least ten times. The chain has TRBV3-1 and TRBJ2-4; 8 nucleotides agree with TRBD2. The germline V gene has CDR1 LGHDT and CDR2 YNNKEL (reference sequence). V lost 2 bases, J lost 8 bases, and 5 bases stayed unmatched. This CDR3 comprises 14 residues. The CDR3 spells CASSQQAGVHIQYF. In nucleotides, the CDR3 is TGTGCCAGCAGCCAACAAGCGGGAGTACACATTCAGTACTTC.

A remark on this clonotype: Relative to the germline gene, one junction end is altered; a read error may explain this. The rearrangement uses TRBV20-1 and TRBJ1-3; no reliable D call. The CDR3 spans 12 residues. The V gene's germline CDR1 is DFQATT and CDR2 SNEGSKA (reference sequence). CDR3 nucleotides: TGCAGTGCCAGACCCTCTGGAAACATCATATATTTT. Translating gives CSARPSGNIIYF.

Ten or more counts support this clonotype. The V and J genes are TRBV12-3 or TRBV12-4 and TRBJ2-2; tentatively, D is TRBD2 (6 bases). The germline V and J ends were trimmed by 2 bases and 0 bases, with 22 bases remaining between them. This CDR3 spans 20 amino acids. CDR3 loop: CASSLSFLWEEETNTGELFF. CDR3 in DNA: TGTGCCAGCAGTTTAAGTTTTTTGTGGGAGGAGGAAACGAACACCGGGGAGCTGTTTTTT.

About this clonotype itself: A much more abundant neighbour one base away suggests this may be a read error. The chain employs TRBV27 and TRBJ2-7; 7 nucleotides line up with TRBD2. Germline loops: CDR1 MNHEY, CDR2 SMNVEV (reference sequence). Trimming removed 3 bases from V and 0 bases from J; junction bases left unmatched: 5. The length of the CDR3 is 15 residues. CDR3 in DNA: TGTGCCAGCAGTTTTAGCGGGCCCGCCTCCTACGAGCAGTACTTC. The encoded protein is CASSFSGPASYEQYF.

This clonotype was picked up one time. The chain recombines TRBV15 with TRBJ2-5, with 11 bases matching TRBD1. The CDR3 runs 15 residues. Germline trimming cut 9 bases from V and 4 bases from J; bases unmatched to any gene: 10. Germline CDR1 LNHNV, CDR2 YYDKDF (reference sequence). CDR3 loop: CATAEVDRGRETQYF. The DNA of the CDR3 is TGTGCCACAGCGGAGGTGGACAGGGGGCGAGAGACCCAGTACTTC.

This clonotype was seen a few times. This likely comes from a read error, as the CDR3 has no conserved phenylalanine or tryptophan at its end. The chain recombines TRBV7-2 with TRBJ2-7; D remains ambiguous. The germline V and J ends were trimmed by 1 base and 3 bases, with 13 bases remaining between them. The CDR3 covers 15 residues. The V gene's germline CDR1 is SGHTA and CDR2 FQGNSA. The CDR3 DNA follows: TGTGCCAGCAGCTTAGTCTCCGGTCGTGGCTACGAGCAGTACCTC. Its protein is CASSLVSGRGYEQYL.

This clonotype was seen a few times. The chain is built from TRBV6-5 and TRBJ1-1, with a possible D match to TRBD1 (6 bases). V was cut by 4 bases and J by 1 base, with 10 bases left in between. CDR1 is MNHEY and CDR2 is SVGAGI in the germline V gene. The CDR3 has 14 amino acids. The CDR3 loop is CASSFVGANTEAFF. Here the CDR3 DNA reads TGTGCCAGCAGTTTTGTGGGGGCGAACACTGAAGCTTTCTTT.